The table lists the clone carrying this T cell receptor (beta chain) with a count of one. The sample originates from a study of blood T cell repertoires in COVID-19. Using immunoSEQ multiplex PCR, the repertoire was profiled, and TCRdb retains in-frame clones only, with some absent. This sample has some 45,000 clones, with about nine tenths found just once. The CDR3 sequence is 16 residues long. Germline assignment: CDR1 MNHEY and CDR2 SMNVEV (reference sequence). The J segment lost 4 bases and the V segment lost 4 bases, leaving 11 bases of the junction unmatched. The chain joins TRBV27 to TRBJ2-7, with 9 positions matching TRBD1. This TCR was sampled from a human donor in a cohort sampled during active COVID-19. What was sequenced was peripheral blood. The DNA for the CDR3 is TGTGCCAGCAGTTCACAGGGGGCTAGGGGAAGGTACGAGCAGTACTTC. It translates to CASSSQGARGRYEQYF.